The 23 T cell receptor beta chains below were found in one sample sequenced in a study of OX40 agonist ivuxolimab in advanced cancers. The method was immunoSEQ multiplex PCR; TCRdb's version includes in-frame clones alone and lacks a portion of them. The sample contains roughly 56,000 clones, 86% of which appear only once. Specimen: CD4+ or CD8+ T cells sorted from blood, collected in a trial of the OX40 agonist ivuxolimab. Source of these receptors: an adult with an advanced solid tumor such as melanoma, head and neck, liver or kidney cancer.

The chain recombines TRBV30 with TRBJ2-5, with 7 bases aligning to TRBD2. Germline V lookup: CDR1 GTSNPN, CDR2 SVGIG (reference sequence). The CDR3 consists of 13 residues. V was clipped by 1 base and J by 1 base; unmatched bases: 0. The CDR3 DNA reads TGTGCCTGGAGTGGGGGGGGCCAAGAGACCCAGTACTTC. The encoded protein is CAWSGGGQETQYF. Complete variable domain (other parts from reference TRBV30 and TRBJ2-5): SQTIHQWPATLVQPVGSPLSLECTVEGTSNPNLYWYRQAAGRGLQLLFYSVGIGQISSEVPQNLSASRPQDRQFILSSKKLLLSDSGFYLCAWSGGGQETQYFGPGTRLLVL.

V usage is TRBV6-1 and J usage is TRBJ2-7, with 11 bases that match TRBD2. CDR3 size: 15 residues. With V trimmed by 2 bases and J by 4 bases, 4 bases remained unmatched. Germline V gives CDR1 MNHNS, CDR2 SASEGT. CDR3 region: CASSELAGGAYEQYF. The CDR3, as DNA: TGTGCCAGCAGTGAACTAGCGGGGGGCGCGTACGAGCAGTACTTC.

The chain uses TRBV9 and TRBJ2-1; D remains unclear. V dropped 0 bases and J dropped 8 bases, with 18 bases sitting between them. The length of the CDR3 is 16 residues. Per germline, CDR1 SGDLS and CDR2 YYNGEE. The CDR3 region has the DNA TGTGCCAGCAGCGTAGGGGTGGGTCTCCTAGGATATGAGCAGTTCTTC. It encodes CASSVGVGLLGYEQFF.

The chain has TRBV7-3 and TRBJ1-1, with 8 bases fitting TRBD1. CDR1 and CDR2 from the germline V gene are SGHTA and FQGTGA. V trimming: 8 bases; J trimming: 3 bases; junction bases outside the gene matches: 11. CDR3 length equals 15 residues. The CDR3 region has the DNA TGTGCCAGCCGACCGGCAGGGGGCTGGGACACTGAAGCTTTCTTT. It encodes CASRPAGGWDTEAFF. The full variable domain, its missing parts supplied by reference TRBV7-3 and TRBJ1-1, is GAGVSQTPSNKVTEKGKYVELRCDPISGHTALYWYRQSLGQGPEFLIYFQGTGAADDSGLPNDRFFAVRPEGSVSTLKIQRTERGDSAVYLCASRPAGGWDTEAFFGQGTRLTVV.

The gene calls are TRBV28 and TRBJ2-6; no definite D call. The CDR3 sequence is 19 residues long. Trimming removed 7 bases from V and 1 base from J, with 23 bases in between. The germline V gene encodes CDR1 MDHEN and CDR2 SYDVKM. As DNA, the CDR3 is TGTGCCAGCACCGGCCTGAACCTTTTGACGGATTCTGGGGCCAACGTCCTGACTTTC. It encodes CASTGLNLLTDSGANVLTF.

The rearrangement joins TRBV5-5 to TRBJ2-5; D ambiguous. V dropped 2 bases and J dropped 1 base, with 6 bases sitting between them. There are 13 residues in the CDR3. CDR1 SGHKS and CDR2 YYEKEE come from the germline V gene (reference sequence). The CDR3 nucleotides read TGTGCCAGCAGCTTTGCCGCCCAAGAGACCCAGTACTTC. Translation: CASSFAAQETQYF.

This clone was detected once. The chain uses TRBV7-9 and TRBJ1-4, with D perhaps TRBD1 (5 bases). The V end was cut by 4 bases, the J end by 6 bases, with 15 bases between. The CDR3 has 15 residues. CDR1 is SEHNR, CDR2 FQNEAQ, per germline (reference sequence). CDR3 amino acids: CASSWGTVRDEKLFF. The CDR3 region has the DNA TGTGCCAGCAGCTGGGGGACGGTCAGAGATGAAAAACTGTTTTTT. Based on the CDR3 plus reference TRBV7-9 and TRBJ1-4, the full variable domain is DTGVSQNPRHKITKRGQNVTFRCDPISEHNRLYWYRQTLGQGPEFLTYFQNEAQLEKSRLLSDRFSAERPKGSFSTLEIQRTEQGDSAMYLCASSWGTVRDEKLFFGSGTQLSVL.

V usage is TRBV6-1 and J usage is TRBJ2-7; weak D call: TRBD1 (7 bases). V lost 4 bases and J 4 bases, leaving 23 bases between the germline ends. From germline, CDR1 is MNHNS and CDR2 SASEGT. The CDR3 loop spans 17 amino acids. The CDR3 sequence: CASSVTAGGTARYEQYF. In nucleotides, the CDR3 is TGTGCCAGCAGTGTCACTGCAGGGGGGACAGCCCGATACGAGCAGTACTTC.

This chain links TRBV19 with TRBJ1-1; 7 nucleotides line up with TRBD1. The junction had 5 bases not matched to a gene; V was cut back by 3 bases and J by 4 bases. Per the germline V gene, CDR1 is LNHDA and CDR2 is SQIVND (reference sequence). The CDR3 has 14 residues. Written as DNA, the CDR3 is TGTGCCAGTAGTATCACAGGGGTAGCCACTGAAGCTTTCTTT. Protein product: CASSITGVATEAFF.

The V and J genes are TRBV19 and TRBJ1-4; 8 bases map to TRBD1. V gave up 5 bases and J gave up 4 bases; unmatched junction bases: 3. The CDR3 length is 14 residues. Germline assignment: CDR1 LNHDA and CDR2 SQIVND (reference sequence). CDR3 DNA: TGTGCCAGTAGTTCCGACAGGGGTAATGAAAAACTGTTTTTT. Encoded protein: CASSSDRGNEKLFF.

The chain combines TRBV7-2 with TRBJ2-3; D is unresolved. The germline CDR1 and CDR2 sequences are SGHTA and FQGNSA. V lost 5 bases and J 2 bases, leaving 8 bases between the germline ends. The length of the CDR3 is 13 residues. The CDR3 DNA follows: TGTGCCAGCAGCCCAGGCAACACAGATACGCAGTATTTT. Its protein is CASSPGNTDTQYF.

The chain employs TRBV5-4 and TRBJ1-4, with TRBD1 identical over 11 bases. In germline, CDR1 is SGHNT, CDR2 YYREEE (reference sequence). The CDR3 spans 17 residues. V shed 4 bases and J 6 bases; nucleotides not matched to a gene: 11. The CDR3 DNA sequence: TGTGCCAGCAGCCGTTGGACAGGGGGCGATTCACATGAAAAACTGTTTTTT. Its translation: CASSRWTGGDSHEKLFF.

V usage is TRBV11-3 and J usage is TRBJ2-7, with 8 positions matching TRBD1. Losses at the gene ends were 4 bases for V and 6 bases for J; bases not matched to a gene: 8. The CDR3 consists of 14 residues. The germline V gene encodes CDR1 SGHNT and CDR2 YENEEA. The DNA of the CDR3 is TGTGCCAGCAGCTCAAGACAGGGGCCTACCGAGCAGTACTTC. It specifies CASSSRQGPTEQYF. The variable domain in full, with the rest retrieved from reference TRBV11-3 and TRBJ2-7, is EAGVVQSPRYKIIEKKQPVAFWCNPISGHNTLYWYLQNLGQGPELLIRYENEEAVDDSQLPKDRFSAERLKGVDSTLKIQPAELGDSAVYLCASSSRQGPTEQYFGPGTRLTVT.

This clone was counted only a few times. The J gene is TRBJ2-7, the V gene TRBV28; D ambiguous. The CDR3 has 12 residues. Per germline, CDR1 MDHEN and CDR2 SYDVKM. The V end was cut by 5 bases, the J end by 7 bases, with 12 bases between. CDR3: CASSPPRWEQYF. In DNA form, the CDR3 reads TGTGCCAGCAGTCCCCCGCGGTGGGAGCAGTACTTC.

The chain is built from TRBV7-3 and TRBJ2-2; D is perhaps TRBD2 (6 bases). Germline CDR1 and CDR2: SGHTA and FQGTGA. The CDR3 covers 15 residues. Trimming shortened V by 5 bases and J by 6 bases, and 16 bases separated the two germline ends. In DNA form, the CDR3 reads TGTGCCAGCAGCCCGGGCTGGAGGGGCGCCGGGGAGCTGTTTTTT. It specifies CASSPGWRGAGELFF.

This clone was observed once. This chain joins TRBV7-2 and TRBJ2-7, with 12 bases identical to TRBD2. This CDR3 region has 17 residues. J gave up 5 bases and V 3 bases, and 11 bases lay outside the gene matches. Germline assignment: CDR1 SGHTA and CDR2 FQGNSA. CDR3 in DNA: TGTGCCAGCAGCTTGGGGACAGGACTAGCGGGGCGGAACGAGCAGTACTTC. As protein: CASSLGTGLAGRNEQYF.

The chain joins TRBV18 to TRBJ1-1; D perhaps matches TRBD1 (6 bases). The CDR3 is 17 amino acids. The V gene lost 2 bases and the J gene lost 4 bases, with 20 bases spanning the gap. Germline V gives CDR1 KGHSH, CDR2 LQKENI. For the CDR3, the DNA is TGTGCCAGCTCACCAAGACAGGTAGGGGGAAGGGGCACTGAAGCTTTCTTT. It codes for CASSPRQVGGRGTEAFF.

V and J are TRBV7-9 and TRBJ2-4, with TRBD2 identical over 14 bases. The CDR3 runs to 18 residues. The germline gives CDR1 SEHNR, CDR2 FQNEAQ (reference sequence). Losses at the gene ends were 4 bases for V and 2 bases for J; bases not matched to a gene: 7. CDR3: CASSSSRTSGGTKNIQYF. In DNA form, the CDR3 reads TGTGCCAGCAGCTCTTCGAGGACTAGCGGGGGGACCAAAAACATTCAGTACTTC.

To note about this clone: The same CDR3 also results from other DNA sequences found in this sample. V usage is TRBV29-1 and J usage is TRBJ2-7; D may match TRBD1 or TRBD2 (6 bases each). Germline CDR1 is SQVTM and CDR2 is ANQGSEA. CDR3 length equals 17 residues. V lost 4 bases and J 1 base, leaving 23 bases between the germline ends. The CDR3 nucleotides read TGCAGCGTTGTAATCCGGGGGCGGGGCCGGGGTTCCTACGAGCAGTACTTC. It specifies CSVVIRGRGRGSYEQYF.

This clone was seen a handful of times. The chain uses TRBV5-1 and TRBJ2-5; 16 nucleotides align to TRBD2. The CDR3 is made up of 20 amino acids. With 4 bases clipped from V and 5 bases from J, the junction kept 17 bases outside the gene matches. Looked up from germline, CDR1 is SGHRS and CDR2 is YFSETQ. The DNA of the CDR3 is TGCGCCAGCAGCCCGGTTTCCGGGACTAGCGGGGGGGCCGTCTCGGAGACCCAGTACTTC. As protein: CASSPVSGTSGGAVSETQYF. The full variable domain, rest sourced from reference TRBV5-1 and TRBJ2-5, is KAGVTQTPRYLIKTRGQQVTLSCSPISGHRSVSWYQQTPGQGLQFLFEYFSETQRNKGNFPGRFSGRQFSNSRSEMNVSTLELGDSALYLCASSPVSGTSGGAVSETQYFGPGTRLLVL.

J is TRBJ1-5 and V is TRBV27, with no clear D. Germline V gene lookup returns CDR1 MNHEY and CDR2 SMNVEV (reference sequence). V lost 3 bases, J lost 1 base, and 10 bases lay in between. The CDR3 spans 15 residues. CDR3 sequence: CASSFTTASNQPQHF. The CDR3 DNA reads as TGTGCCAGCAGTTTTACGACGGCCAGCAATCAGCCCCAGCATTTT.

CDR3 sequence: CASSLSPQLDNSPLHF. CDR3 DNA: TGTGCCAGCAGTTTGTCCCCGCAGCTAGATAATTCACCCCTCCACTTT. V gene TRBV2 combines with J gene TRBJ1-6; D is unresolved. The V end lost 5 bases, the J end lost 5 bases, and 16 bases lay between the germline ends. The germline gives CDR1 SNHLY, CDR2 FYNNEI. The CDR3 consists of 16 residues.

This clone has only a few counts. The chain combines TRBV6-1 with TRBJ2-3, with D perhaps matching TRBD1 or TRBD2 (5 bases each). Germline CDR1 and CDR2: MNHNS and SASEGT. This CDR3 has 14 residues. Trimming left V 0 bases short and J 1 base short, with 5 bases between. The CDR3: CASSEAGGTDTQYF. The DNA for the CDR3 is TGTGCCAGCAGTGAAGCGGGGGGCACAGATACGCAGTATTTT.